The next 24 T cell receptor beta chains were all read from a single sample in a study of shared clonotypes between healthy human individuals. TCRdb keeps only in-frame clones here, not all; method: immunoSEQ multiplex PCR. The sample lists around 1.6 million clones; approximately 98% were seen once. The sequencing sample was made of naive CD4+ T cells sorted from blood. Sample subset: CD45RA+ positively selected. Receptors were obtained from a young man in good health.

This chain joins TRBV25-1 and TRBJ1-1, with 7 bases identical to TRBD1. V trimming: 4 bases; J trimming: 11 bases; junction bases outside the gene matches: 7. Germline V gene sequence: CDR1 MGHDK, CDR2 SYGVNS. CDR3 length equals 12 residues. CDR3 residues: CASSVDRSPAFF. CDR3 bases: TGTGCCAGCAGTGTGGACAGGTCTCCGGCTTTCTTT.

Regarding this clone: One end of the junction does not line up with germline, which may come from a read error. CDR3 amino acids: CASSLGADPNYGYTF. In DNA form, the CDR3 reads TGTGCCAGCAGTTTGGGGGCAGACCCCAACTATGGCTACACCTTC. The chain joins TRBV5-4 to TRBJ1-2, with a possible D match to TRBD1 (6 bases). The CDR3 spans 15 residues. Germline V gene lookup returns CDR1 SGHNT and CDR2 YYREEE (reference sequence). The variable domain in full, with the rest retrieved from reference TRBV5-4 and TRBJ1-2, is ETGVTQSPTHLIKTRGQQVTLRCSSQSGHNTVSWYQQALGQGPQFIFQYYREEENGRGNFPPRFSGLQFPNYSSELNVNALELDDSALYLCASSLGADPNYGYTFGSGTRLTVV.

This sequence joins TRBV28 and TRBJ2-3; possibly TRBD1 for D (6 bases). Trimming stripped 6 bases from V and 0 bases from J, with 13 bases between. The germline V gene encodes CDR1 MDHEN and CDR2 SYDVKM. The CDR3 consists of 15 residues. In DNA form, the CDR3 reads TGTGCCAGCAGCCGCCCCGGGACAAGCACAGATACGCAGTATTTT. Translated: CASSRPGTSTDTQYF.

This rearrangement joins TRBV11-2 to TRBJ2-1, with 7 bases fitting TRBD1. CDR1 is SGHAT and CDR2 is FQNNGV in the germline V gene. Losses at the gene ends were 5 bases for V and 0 bases for J; bases not matched to a gene: 4. The CDR3 covers 15 residues. This CDR3 is CASSQGDSSYNEQFF. The CDR3 DNA follows: TGTGCCAGCAGCCAGGGGGACAGCTCCTACAATGAGCAGTTCTTC.

This sequence joins TRBV7-8 and TRBJ2-7, with 7 bases identical to TRBD2. V dropped 2 bases and J dropped 6; count of bases not matched to a gene: 10. The CDR3 sequence is 15 residues long. Germline V gene sequence: CDR1 SGHVS, CDR2 FQNEAQ. For the CDR3, the DNA is TGTGCCAGCAGCTTATGGGAGGGAGGGCCTGGCGAGCAGTACTTC. Translated: CASSLWEGGPGEQYF.

The chain combines TRBV5-6 with TRBJ2-3; TRBD1 aligns across 10 bases. Per germline, CDR1 SGHDT and CDR2 YYEEEE. The CDR3 spans 17 residues. With 0 bases clipped from V and 5 bases from J, the junction kept 9 bases outside the gene matches. CDR3 in DNA: TGTGCCAGCAGCTTGGCCGGTGCCGGGACAGGGGAAGATACGCAGTATTTT. It is translated as CASSLAGAGTGEDTQYF.

The V gene is TRBV15, the J gene TRBJ1-3; unclear D gene. Per germline, CDR1 LNHNV and CDR2 YYDKDF (reference sequence). The CDR3 contains 14 residues. Trimming took off 2 bases at V and 2 bases at J, with 7 bases between the two ends. The CDR3 region has the DNA TGTGCCACCAGCAGACGGACGCCTGGAAACACCATATATTTT. Encoded protein: CATSRRTPGNTIYF. The whole variable domain, filled in from reference TRBV15 and TRBJ1-3, reads DAMVIQNPRYQVTQFGKPVTLSCSQTLNHNVMYWYQQKSSQAPKLLFHYYDKDFNNEADTPDNFQSRRPNTSFCFLDIRSPGLGDTAMYLCATSRRTPGNTIYFGEGSWLTVV.

This clone occurred a few times. V is TRBV2 and J is TRBJ1-5; D call uncertain. This CDR3 contains 13 residues. Germline loops: CDR1 SNHLY, CDR2 FYNNEI. Trimming took 6 bases from V and 4 from J, leaving 10 bases between them. In DNA, the CDR3 is TGTGCCAGCAGGAGGGTAGAAAATCAGCCCCAGCATTTT. Protein: CASRRVENQPQHF.

V gene TRBV5-5 combines with J gene TRBJ2-7; TRBD1 is a possible D gene (5 bases). V was clipped by 4 bases and J by 6 bases, with 20 bases between them. The CDR3 runs 15 residues. Germline CDR1 is SGHKS and CDR2 is YYEKEE (reference sequence). The CDR3 reads CASSHTLGRESEQYF. CDR3 in DNA: TGTGCCAGCAGCCACACCTTGGGGCGAGAATCCGAGCAGTACTTC.

The genes are TRBV9 and TRBJ2-3; D is perhaps TRBD2 (5 bases). The CDR3 sequence is 15 residues long. Germline V lookup: CDR1 SGDLS, CDR2 YYNGEE. Between the trimmed V and J ends, which lost 0 bases and 3 bases, there was a span of 11 bases. The CDR3 coding sequence is TGTGCCAGCAGCGTAGTACTAGATTCGACAGATACGCAGTATTTT. Translating it yields CASSVVLDSTDTQYF.

This rearrangement joins TRBV14 to TRBJ2-1, with a possible D match to TRBD2 (5 bases). This CDR3 is built from 15 residues. Germline CDR1 SGHDN, CDR2 FVKESK. V dropped 7 bases and J dropped 0 bases, with 13 bases sitting between them. CDR3 coding DNA: TGTGCCAGCACGGTTCGGGGTTTCTCCTACAATGAGCAGTTCTTC. Its translation is CASTVRGFSYNEQFF. The full variable domain, rest sourced from reference TRBV14 and TRBJ2-1, is EAGVTQFPSHSVIEKGQTVTLRCDPISGHDNLYWYRRVMGKEIKFLLHFVKESKQDESGMPNNRFLAERTGGTYSTLKVQPAELEDSGVYFCASTVRGFSYNEQFFGPGTRLTVL.

The chain links TRBV14 to TRBJ2-1, with D possibly matching TRBD2 (5 bases). This CDR3 is 16 amino acids long. V was clipped by 4 bases and J by 6 bases, with 19 bases between them. Germline loops: CDR1 SGHDN, CDR2 FVKESK. Here the CDR3 DNA reads TGTGCCAGCAGCCCGGAGGTTAGGGCCGTTTCCAATGAGCAGTTCTTC. It is translated as CASSPEVRAVSNEQFF.

This clone has only one observation. This chain joins TRBV5-1 and TRBJ2-3, with 7 bases identical to TRBD2. The V and J ends lost 8 bases and 1 base, in that order; junction bases with no gene match: 7. This CDR3 contains 14 residues. Germline CDR1 is SGHRS and CDR2 is YFSETQ. This chain's CDR3 is CASREVRGTDTQYF. For the CDR3, the DNA is TGCGCCAGTCGGGAGGTCAGAGGCACAGATACGCAGTATTTT.

With respect to this clone: The sample has other DNA sequences that encode this CDR3 too. The V and J genes are TRBV18 and TRBJ2-1; 9 bases align to TRBD1. CDR3 length equals 15 residues. From germline, CDR1 is KGHSH and CDR2 LQKENI. After removal of 3 bases from V and 3 bases from J, the junction contained 3 bases not matched to a gene. CDR3 coding DNA: TGTGCCAGCTCACCTACAGGGGGCAGCTACAATGAGCAGTTCTTC. Translation gives CASSPTGGSYNEQFF.

The chain combines TRBV11-2 with TRBJ1-1; D unclear. The V gene's germline CDR1 is SGHAT and CDR2 FQNNGV. Trimming removed 5 bases from V and 8 bases from J, with 15 bases in between. This CDR3 has 13 amino acids. For the CDR3, the DNA is TGTGCCAGCAGCCCAGTCATGACGGGCGAAGCTTTCTTT. As protein: CASSPVMTGEAFF.

The CDR3 spells CASSFMDRPRVYGYTF. The CDR3 DNA follows: TGCGCCAGCAGCTTTATGGACAGGCCCAGGGTCTATGGCTACACCTTC. The chain has TRBV5-1 and TRBJ1-2; 7 positions match TRBD1. Germline lookup yields CDR1 SGHRS and CDR2 YFSETQ. CDR3 size: 16 residues. With 2 bases clipped from V and 4 bases from J, the junction kept 11 bases outside the gene matches.

DNA for the CDR3: TGTGCCAGCAGCTCCCTCCGGGGCGCCGAGCAGTACTTC. Amino acid sequence: CASSSLRGAEQYF. This chain connects TRBV7-6 to TRBJ2-7; the D gene could be TRBD1 or TRBD2 (5 bases each). The CDR3 spans 13 residues. CDR1 and CDR2 from the germline V gene are SGHVS and FNYEAQ. The V gene lost 4 bases and the J gene lost 6 bases, with 13 bases spanning the gap. Together with reference TRBV7-6 and TRBJ2-7, the CDR3 gives the full variable domain: GAGVSQSPRYKVTKRGQDVALRCDPISGHVSLYWYRQALGQGPEFLTYFNYEAQQDKSGLPNDRFSAERPEGSISTLTIQRTEQRDSAMYRCASSSLRGAEQYFGPGTRLTVT.

This clone came up once. This chain connects TRBV1 to TRBJ2-5; TRBD2 was called by the table and not checked on the DNA. TRBV1 is labeled a pseudogene. This CDR3 is built from 16 residues. The CDR3 bases are TGCACCAGCAGCCAAGATAGCGTCGGGTACCAAGAGACCCAGTACTTC. It specifies CTSSQDSVGYQETQYF.

The CDR3 DNA reads as TGCAGCGTTGAAGGCGGAAATGAGCAGTTCTTC. This sequence encodes CSVEGGNEQFF. This sequence joins TRBV29-1 and TRBJ2-1, with D unclear. Trimming pared 1 base from V and 7 bases from J, leaving 5 bases between. Germline assignment: CDR1 SQVTM and CDR2 ANQGSEA. The CDR3 loop spans 11 amino acids.

The chain carries TRBV5-6 and TRBJ2-5, with D tentatively TRBD1 (6 bases). Trimming shortened V by 4 bases and J by 3 bases, and 16 bases separated the two germline ends. From germline, CDR1 is SGHDT and CDR2 YYEEEE. The CDR3 is 15 residues long. The CDR3 protein is CASSGSGAAEETQYF. Here the CDR3 DNA reads TGTGCCAGCAGCGGCTCAGGGGCCGCCGAAGAGACCCAGTACTTC.

The J gene is TRBJ2-1, the V gene TRBV10-2; D possibly corresponds to TRBD1 (6 bases). Germline V CDR1 and CDR2: WSHSY, SAAADI. CDR3 length: 15 residues. Trimming left V 7 bases short and J 5 bases short, with 18 bases between. CDR3 bases: TGCGCCAGCACCTTAAACGGACAGACCGACAATGAGCAGTTCTTC. It is translated as CASTLNGQTDNEQFF.

The V and J genes are TRBV5-6 and TRBJ1-2; a possible D gene is TRBD1 (6 bases). CDR1 is SGHDT, CDR2 YYEEEE, per germline. V lost 4 bases and J 4 bases, leaving 11 bases between the germline ends. This CDR3 spans 13 amino acids. CDR3 bases: TGTGCCAGCAGCCCGACAGGTCTCTATGGCTACACCTTC. It yields the protein CASSPTGLYGYTF. Looking up the rest from reference TRBV5-6 and TRBJ1-2 gives the full variable domain: DAGVTQSPTHLIKTRGQQVTLRCSPKSGHDTVSWYQQALGQGPQFIFQYYEEEERQRGNFPDRFSGHQFPNYSSELNVNALLLGDSALYLCASSPTGLYGYTFGSGTRLTVV.

The chain uses TRBV6-5 and TRBJ1-1, with D possibly matching TRBD1 (5 bases). V lost 2 bases to trimming and J lost 14 bases, with 15 bases between them. The CDR3 is made up of 12 amino acids. Germline lookup yields CDR1 MNHEY and CDR2 SVGAGI. In nucleotides, the CDR3 is TGTGCCAGCAGTTACACAGGCGGGGAAGGCTTCTTT. As protein: CASSYTGGEGFF.

About this clone itself: The same CDR3 arises from other DNA sequences in this sample as well. V usage is TRBV19 and J usage is TRBJ2-3, with D unclear. V lost 2 bases to trimming and J lost 1 base, with 4 bases between them. The CDR3 contains 13 residues. Germline V CDR1 and CDR2: LNHDA, SQIVND (reference sequence). CDR3 sequence: CASSITGTDTQYF. CDR3 nucleotide sequence: TGTGCCAGTAGTATAACTGGCACAGATACGCAGTATTTT.